These 31 T cell receptor beta chains were all obtained from the same sample, sequenced in a study of CD4 T cells in relation to SARS-CoV-2 and coronaviruses. Profiling relied on immunoSEQ multiplex PCR, and the TCRdb table lists in-frame clones only, not all of them. Of about 23,000 clones listed, less than 85% are singletons. The unexposed donors gave CD4+ T cells in about 2011-2018, prior to COVID-19. CD4+ T cells were isolated from the cells after roughly 11 days of culture. For these TCRs, the target antigens are not known. The sequenced material came from CD4+ T cells from PBMCs, cultured in vitro. These receptors all stem from a human donor in good health.

The chain recombines TRBV12-5 with TRBJ2-7; D is uncertain. The CDR3 sequence is 14 residues long. The V end lost 2 bases, the J end lost 9 bases, and 17 bases lay between the germline ends. Germline CDR1 LGHNT, CDR2 FRNRAP. CDR3 DNA sequence: TGTGCTAGTGGTTTGATGCCCCCCTCTGGATTGCAGTACTTC. Protein sequence: CASGLMPPSGLQYF.

The chain is built from TRBV18 and TRBJ1-2, with unresolved D. This CDR3 is 15 amino acids long. The germline gives CDR1 KGHSH, CDR2 LQKENI. Trimming removed 6 bases at V and 5 bases at J, with 19 bases between. CDR3 region: CASSRAHKREYGYTF. As DNA, the CDR3 is TGTGCCAGCTCGCGTGCCCATAAGAGAGAATATGGCTACACCTTC.

The V call is TRBV10-2, the J call TRBJ2-2; 8 bases are shared with TRBD1. The J segment lost 0 bases and the V segment lost 7 bases, leaving 4 bases of the junction unmatched. Germline V gene sequence: CDR1 WSHSY, CDR2 SAAADI. The CDR3 length is 15 residues. The DNA of the CDR3 is TGCGCCAGCACCCCAGGGGGCGCGAACACCGGGGAGCTGTTTTTT. Translation gives CASTPGGANTGELFF.

This chain connects TRBV9 to TRBJ2-3, with D possibly being TRBD2 (7 bases). Per the germline V gene, CDR1 is SGDLS and CDR2 is YYNGEE. The CDR3 covers 19 residues. Trimming stripped 0 bases from V and 1 base from J, with 21 bases between. CDR3 region: CASSVVGWGGRFRTDTQYF. CDR3 sequence (DNA): TGTGCCAGCAGCGTAGTGGGGTGGGGGGGCAGATTTCGCACAGATACGCAGTATTTT.

The chain uses TRBV25-1 and TRBJ2-7; D is unresolved. In germline, CDR1 is MGHDK, CDR2 SYGVNS. The CDR3 sequence is 14 residues long. Trimming pared 4 bases from V and 3 bases from J, leaving 13 bases between. CDR3 DNA sequence: TGTGCCAGCAGTGGGACGGCCCCGGTCTACGAGCAGTACTTC. Residues: CASSGTAPVYEQYF.

This clone was seen just once. The rearrangement joins TRBV24-1 to TRBJ2-7, with D hard to call. Germline loops: CDR1 KGHDR, CDR2 SFDVKD. This CDR3 has 8 residues. CDR3 nucleotide sequence: TGTGCCCCCTCCCTTGGAAGGGTC. Its translation is CAPSLGRV.

The CDR3, as DNA: TGTGCCAGTAGTATCCGTGAGGCATTCGGTGGCTACACCTTC. It yields the protein CASSIREAFGGYTF. The J gene is TRBJ1-2, the V gene TRBV19; D unresolved. V dropped 3 bases and J dropped 7 bases, with 15 bases sitting between them. CDR3 size: 14 residues. Germline CDR1 and CDR2: LNHDA and SQIVND (reference sequence).

The chain has TRBV6-6 and TRBJ1-2; 10 nucleotides align to TRBD1. CDR1 is MNHNY, CDR2 SVGAGI, per germline (reference sequence). Unmatched junction bases numbered 6, after V lost 5 bases and J lost 6 bases. CDR3 length equals 14 residues. The CDR3 DNA reads as TGTGCCAGCAGTACTCGACAGGGGGCGAATGGCTACACCTTC. This encodes CASSTRQGANGYTF.

The gene calls are TRBV3-1 (or the pseudogene TRBV3-2) and TRBJ2-2; a weak D match, TRBD2 (5 bases). CDR3 length: 15 residues. Per germline, CDR1 LGHDT and CDR2 YNNKEL (reference sequence). V lost 4 bases to trimming and J lost 8 bases, with 17 bases between them. CDR3 loop: CASSPSDYSEGELFF. In DNA form, the CDR3 reads TGTGCCAGCAGCCCATCTGACTATAGTGAAGGGGAGCTGTTTTTT.

The rearrangement uses TRBV5-8 and TRBJ1-5; D uncertain. Trimming stripped 3 bases from V and 4 bases from J, with 8 bases between. The CDR3 is 13 amino acids. CDR1 SGHTS and CDR2 YDEGEE come from the germline V gene. The CDR3 spells CASSSGPNQPQHF. In DNA, the CDR3 is TGTGCCAGCAGCTCGGGCCCTAATCAGCCCCAGCATTTT.

This clone has a handful of counts. V usage is TRBV4-2 and J usage is TRBJ2-1, with TRBD2 identical over 11 bases. Germline V gene sequence: CDR1 LGHNA, CDR2 YNFKEQ. This CDR3 region has 16 residues. V lost 0 bases, J lost 7 bases, and 5 bases stayed unmatched. CDR3 loop: CASSQDTSGRSNEQFF. CDR3 coding DNA: TGTGCCAGCAGCCAAGATACTAGCGGGAGATCAAATGAGCAGTTCTTC.

The table lists this clone with a few counts. The genes are TRBV20-1 and TRBJ2-7; D might be TRBD2 (6 bases). Germline V CDR1 and CDR2: DFQATT, SNEGSKA (reference sequence). This CDR3 comprises 15 residues. V was cut by 3 bases and J by 7 bases, with 22 bases left in between. The CDR3 loop is CSASKGLASLREQYF. The CDR3 DNA follows: TGCAGTGCTAGTAAAGGTCTAGCGAGTCTTAGGGAGCAGTACTTC.

The chain joins TRBV30 to TRBJ2-3; 8 bases agree with TRBD2. The CDR3 runs 15 residues. Trimming removed 0 bases from V and 2 bases from J; junction bases left unmatched: 4. The germline gives CDR1 GTSNPN, CDR2 SVGIG (reference sequence). CDR3 DNA: TGTGCCTGGAGTGTAATGACTAGCGACACAGATACGCAGTATTTT. It codes for CAWSVMTSDTDTQYF. Full variable domain (rest looked up from reference TRBV30 and TRBJ2-3): SQTIHQWPATLVQPVGSPLSLECTVEGTSNPNLYWYRQAAGRGLQLLFYSVGIGQISSEVPQNLSASRPQDRQFILSSKKLLLSDSGFYLCAWSVMTSDTDTQYFGPGTRLTVL.

This clone turned up a few times. The genes are TRBV5-4 and TRBJ2-1; no firm D call. Germline CDR1 is SGHNT and CDR2 is YYREEE (reference sequence). This CDR3 comprises 13 residues. V lost 2 bases and J lost 5, with 8 bases in between. CDR3 region: CASSFVGDNEQFF. CDR3 nucleotides: TGTGCCAGCAGCTTCGTCGGAGACAATGAGCAGTTCTTC.

The count of this clone is one. The chain links TRBV7-9 to TRBJ2-3; the match to TRBD2 covers 8 bases. The CDR3 length is 15 residues. Unmatched junction bases numbered 3, after V lost 4 bases and J lost 0 bases. The germline CDR1 and CDR2 sequences are SEHNR and FQNEAQ (reference sequence). The CDR3 spells CASSSPSGSTDTQYF. CDR3 bases: TGTGCCAGCAGCTCCCCTAGCGGGAGCACAGATACGCAGTATTTT.

The chain recombines TRBV19 with TRBJ1-5, with 7 bases identical to TRBD1. Trimming took 7 bases from V and 0 from J; bases not matched to a gene: 21. The V gene's germline CDR1 is LNHDA and CDR2 SQIVND (reference sequence). There are 20 residues in the CDR3. The CDR3 loop is CASNPRQGSNGRYSNQPQHF. The CDR3 nucleotides are TGTGCCAGTAACCCTCGACAGGGATCGAACGGAAGGTATAGCAATCAGCCCCAGCATTTT.

The sample holds one count of this clone. This rearrangement joins TRBV5-4 to TRBJ2-5; TRBD1 agrees at 11 bases. Germline V gene data show CDR1 as SGHNT and CDR2 as YYREEE (reference sequence). The CDR3 covers 15 residues. The ends lost 4 bases at V and 4 bases at J; junction bases unmatched: 6. Here the CDR3 DNA reads TGTGCCAGCAGCCTAGGGACAGGGGGAGCAGAGACCCAGTACTTC. It encodes CASSLGTGGAETQYF.

V gene TRBV2 combines with J gene TRBJ1-4, with TRBD1 matching over 7 bases. The germline CDR1 and CDR2 sequences are SNHLY and FYNNEI. Unmatched junction bases numbered 12, after V lost 4 bases and J lost 1 base. This CDR3 region has 18 residues. In DNA, the CDR3 is TGTGCCAGCAGTGGTTCGGACAGGTCGTGGGTAACTAATGAAAAACTGTTTTTT. Translated, it gives CASSGSDRSWVTNEKLFF.

This clone came up once. The rearrangement links TRBV6-2 or TRBV6-3 to TRBJ2-1; 8 bases are a match to TRBD2. V shed 6 bases, J shed 4 bases, and the junction held 5 bases outside the gene matches. The CDR3 is 14 residues long. Germline-derived CDR1 and CDR2 are MNHEY and SVGEGT. DNA for the CDR3: TGTGCCAGCAGCCCGGGACTAGAATACAATGAGCAGTTCTTC. Protein sequence: CASSPGLEYNEQFF.

The chain is built from TRBV24-1 and TRBJ2-5; D perhaps matches TRBD2 (7 bases). The V gene's germline CDR1 is KGHDR and CDR2 SFDVKD. V lost 1 base and J lost 2, with 10 bases in between. The length of the CDR3 is 15 residues. Here the CDR3 reads CATSDFAGAQETQYF. CDR3 bases: TGTGCCACCAGTGATTTTGCGGGGGCTCAAGAGACCCAGTACTTC.

V is TRBV3-1 (or the pseudogene TRBV3-2) and J is TRBJ1-6; possible D gene TRBD1, 5 bases. The CDR3 consists of 15 residues. Germline V gene data show CDR1 as LGHDT and CDR2 as YNNKEL (reference sequence). V lost 3 bases and J 7 bases, leaving 13 bases between the germline ends. The CDR3 DNA reads as TGTGCCAGCAGCCATTACCGGGACCAAAATTCACCCCTCCACTTT. Amino acids: CASSHYRDQNSPLHF.

This rearrangement joins TRBV10-3 to TRBJ1-6; D not certain. Germline V lookup: CDR1 ENHRY, CDR2 SYGVKD. CDR3 length: 18 amino acids. The V and J ends lost 4 bases and 2 bases respectively, with 18 bases between them. The CDR3 DNA reads TGTGCCATCAGTGCGTCGAACCTCCAGCGAACCTATAATTCACCCCTCCACTTT. The encoded protein is CAISASNLQRTYNSPLHF.

The chain employs TRBV9 and TRBJ1-4, with D possibly being TRBD1 (6 bases). V gave up 3 bases and J gave up 6 bases, with 18 bases separating them. Germline loops: CDR1 SGDLS, CDR2 YYNGEE. The CDR3 runs to 16 residues. The CDR3 reads CASSAPGGGLYEKLFF. The CDR3 bases are TGTGCCAGCAGCGCACCGGGAGGGGGGCTTTATGAAAAACTGTTTTTT. Filled out from reference TRBV9 and TRBJ1-4, the complete variable domain reads DSGVTQTPKHLITATGQRVTLRCSPRSGDLSVYWYQQSLDQGLQFLIQYYNGEERAKGNILERFSAQQFPDLHSELNLSSLELGDSALYFCASSAPGGGLYEKLFFGSGTQLSVL.

The chain carries TRBV29-1 and TRBJ2-1; D gene ambiguous. Germline lookup yields CDR1 SQVTM and CDR2 ANQGSEA. The CDR3 has 12 residues. V lost 6 bases and J 2 bases, leaving 8 bases between the germline ends. CDR3: CSVSDTYNEQFF. CDR3 DNA sequence: TGCAGCGTCTCGGATACCTACAATGAGCAGTTCTTC.

The rearrangement uses TRBV28 and TRBJ2-2, with D perhaps TRBD2 (7 bases). V lost 5 bases and J 7 bases, leaving 17 bases between the germline ends. The germline CDR1 and CDR2 sequences are MDHEN and SYDVKM. This CDR3 has 15 amino acids. CDR3 DNA: TGTGCCAGCAGTCCCCGGGGGGCGGGAGACGGGGAGCTGTTTTTT. Translated: CASSPRGAGDGELFF.

This clone has only one observation. The chain uses TRBV15 and TRBJ1-2; D is unresolved. The V end lost 0 bases, the J end lost 1 base, and 6 bases lay between the germline ends. The CDR3 is made up of 14 amino acids. The germline gives CDR1 LNHNV, CDR2 YYDKDF (reference sequence). The CDR3 spells CATSRDPGNYGYTF. Here the CDR3 DNA reads TGTGCCACCAGCAGAGACCCGGGTAACTATGGCTACACCTTC.

The V gene is TRBV6-2 or TRBV6-3, the J gene TRBJ2-1, with 9 bases matching TRBD2. CDR3 length equals 14 residues. From germline, CDR1 is MNHEY and CDR2 SVGEGT. V trimming: 0 bases; J trimming: 9 bases; junction bases outside the gene matches: 3. The CDR3 nucleotides read TGTGCCAGCAGTTACTCTCGCGGGAGGGCTGAGCAGTTCTTC. It yields the protein CASSYSRGRAEQFF.

The chain links TRBV3-1 (or the pseudogene TRBV3-2) to TRBJ2-7; 16 positions agree with TRBD2. This CDR3 is 15 amino acids long. In germline, CDR1 is LGHDT, CDR2 YNNKEL (reference sequence). J lost 8 bases, V lost 5 bases, and 6 bases had no gene match. In DNA form, the CDR3 reads TGTGCCAGCAGCTTCGGGACTAGCGGGAGGGCCCAGCAGTACTTC. It encodes CASSFGTSGRAQQYF.

The chain combines TRBV19 with TRBJ2-5, with D perhaps TRBD2 (7 bases). Germline V gene lookup returns CDR1 LNHDA and CDR2 SQIVND (reference sequence). This CDR3 comprises 16 residues. Deletions cut 1 base from V and 1 base from J, with 13 bases between. CDR3 sequence reads: CASSIGGGGLQETQYF. The CDR3, as DNA: TGTGCCAGTAGTATAGGTGGCGGGGGCCTCCAAGAGACCCAGTACTTC.

The chain is built from TRBV7-9 and TRBJ1-2; 7 nucleotides agree with TRBD1. With 5 bases clipped from V and 8 bases from J, the junction kept 8 bases outside the gene matches. This CDR3 region has 13 residues. CDR1 is SEHNR and CDR2 is FQNEAQ in the germline V gene (reference sequence). As DNA, the CDR3 is TGTGCCAGCAGCCAAGGACAGGTGGACGGCTACACCTTC. Its protein product is CASSQGQVDGYTF.

This clone has only a few counts. V usage is TRBV9 and J usage is TRBJ1-5; D remains ambiguous. The CDR3 is made up of 14 amino acids. Germline V lookup: CDR1 SGDLS, CDR2 YYNGEE. Trimming took off 9 bases at V and 0 bases at J, with 13 bases between the two ends. Written as DNA, the CDR3 is TGTGCCATGTTCGGGCTAGATAGCAATCAGCCCCAGCATTTT. Its protein is CAMFGLDSNQPQHF.